One sample yielded the 15 T cell receptor beta chains listed below, sequenced in a study of OX40 agonist ivuxolimab in advanced cancers. The method was immunoSEQ multiplex PCR; TCRdb's version includes in-frame clones alone and lacks a portion of them. Here the sample spans about 28,000 clones, less than 80% being singletons. This specimen consisted of CD4+ or CD8+ T cells sorted from blood, obtained in a trial of the OX40 agonist ivuxolimab. Receptors were obtained from an adult with an advanced solid tumor such as melanoma, head and neck, liver or kidney cancer.

V gene TRBV11-2 combines with J gene TRBJ2-7; 7 bases are a match to TRBD1. Germline values: CDR1 SGHAT, CDR2 FQNNGV. Losses at the gene ends were 5 bases for V and 0 bases for J; bases not matched to a gene: 7. The length of the CDR3 is 15 residues. The CDR3: CASSQGTASSYEQYF. The DNA for the CDR3 is TGTGCCAGCAGCCAGGGGACAGCCAGCTCCTACGAGCAGTACTTC.

This clone was seen a few times. CDR3 coding DNA: TGCGCCAGCAGCCACCGGGACGATGGCTACACCTTC. This encodes CASSHRDDGYTF. This chain connects TRBV4-1 to TRBJ1-2, with a possible D match to TRBD1 (5 bases). This CDR3 is built from 12 residues. V was shortened by 3 bases and J by 6 bases, with 8 bases between the two germline ends. Germline CDR1 is MGHRA and CDR2 is YSYEKL.

The rearrangement links TRBV2 to TRBJ1-1; unclear D gene. Germline assignment: CDR1 SNHLY and CDR2 FYNNEI. This CDR3 has 13 amino acids. Trimming removed 7 bases from V and 5 bases from J, with 14 bases in between. CDR3 protein: CASKAGKVTEAFF. For the CDR3, the DNA is TGTGCCAGCAAAGCGGGCAAGGTAACTGAAGCTTTCTTT.

The chain employs TRBV12-5 and TRBJ2-2, with D possibly being TRBD2 (5 bases). This CDR3 contains 15 residues. V lost 5 bases and J 3 bases, leaving 13 bases between the germline ends. Germline loops: CDR1 LGHNT, CDR2 FRNRAP. CDR3 protein: CASGPGITHTGELFF. CDR3 nucleotide sequence: TGTGCTAGTGGTCCCGGGATAACCCACACCGGGGAGCTGTTTTTT.

The chain employs TRBV5-6 and TRBJ2-3; 7 nucleotides line up with TRBD1. Losses at the gene ends were 7 bases for V and 5 bases for J; bases not matched to a gene: 13. This CDR3 is built from 15 residues. Germline CDR1 SGHDT, CDR2 YYEEEE. As DNA, the CDR3 is TGTGCCAGCCGCACCGACCGACAGGGCTTAGATACGCAGTATTTT. Residues: CASRTDRQGLDTQYF. Looking up the rest from reference TRBV5-6 and TRBJ2-3 gives the full variable domain: DAGVTQSPTHLIKTRGQQVTLRCSPKSGHDTVSWYQQALGQGPQFIFQYYEEEERQRGNFPDRFSGHQFPNYSSELNVNALLLGDSALYLCASRTDRQGLDTQYFGPGTRLTVL.

V is TRBV15 and J is TRBJ2-7, with unresolved D. V was pared by 1 base and J by 5 bases, with 6 bases between. The CDR3 length is 12 residues. CDR1 is LNHNV and CDR2 is YYDKDF in the germline V gene (reference sequence). CDR3 in amino acids: CATSRGADEQYF. The CDR3 nucleotides are TGTGCCACCAGCAGAGGGGCAGACGAGCAGTACTTC.

V and J are TRBV4-2 and TRBJ1-5; D remains ambiguous. Germline CDR1 reads LGHNA; CDR2 reads YNFKEQ. CDR3 length: 15 amino acids. Between the trimmed V and J ends, which lost 0 bases and 0 bases, there was a span of 6 bases. The CDR3 sequence: CASSQEYHSNQPQHF. The CDR3 DNA follows: TGTGCCAGCAGCCAAGAATATCATAGCAATCAGCCCCAGCATTTT.

The V gene is TRBV6-6, the J gene TRBJ1-2; no reliable D call. V was pared by 0 bases and J by 6 bases, with 8 bases between. The CDR3 sequence is 13 residues long. CDR1 MNHNY and CDR2 SVGAGI come from the germline V gene (reference sequence). CDR3 region: CASSYSVLDGYTF. The DNA of the CDR3 is TGTGCCAGCAGTTACTCGGTATTGGATGGCTACACCTTC.

This chain links TRBV6-5 with TRBJ2-3; D is ambiguous. The length of the CDR3 is 14 residues. Looked up from germline, CDR1 is MNHEY and CDR2 is SVGAGI. Trimming cost V 0 bases and J 1 base, with 5 bases left between them. The CDR3 region is CASSYSSGTDTQYF. For the CDR3, the DNA is TGTGCCAGCAGTTACTCGTCTGGCACAGATACGCAGTATTTT.

This clone was found once. The chain has TRBV6-1 and TRBJ1-1; 10 bases match TRBD1. V trimming: 0 bases; J trimming: 5 bases; junction bases outside the gene matches: 6. The CDR3 consists of 16 residues. The germline CDR1 and CDR2 sequences are MNHNS and SASEGT. In nucleotides, the CDR3 is TGTGCCAGCAGTGAAGCCTTGGGGACAGGGGAGACTGAAGCTTTCTTT. This codes for CASSEALGTGETEAFF.

V and J are TRBV10-3 and TRBJ2-3, with 11 nucleotides matching TRBD2. The ends lost 6 bases at V and 2 bases at J; junction bases unmatched: 7. The CDR3 runs to 16 residues. Looked up from germline, CDR1 is ENHRY and CDR2 is SYGVKD. CDR3 sequence: CAISPTSGAFTDTQYF. CDR3 nucleotides: TGTGCCATCAGCCCGACTAGCGGGGCTTTCACAGATACGCAGTATTTT.

The chain carries TRBV14 and TRBJ2-1, with 10 bases matching TRBD1. Germline trimming cut 2 bases from V and 4 bases from J; bases unmatched to any gene: 5. The CDR3 spans 16 residues. Germline loops: CDR1 SGHDN, CDR2 FVKESK. The DNA of the CDR3 is TGTGCCAGCAGCCAATCGACAGGGGGCGGTTACAATGAGCAGTTCTTC. Its protein product is CASSQSTGGGYNEQFF.

V gene TRBV27 combines with J gene TRBJ2-1; D is ambiguous. CDR3 length: 11 residues. Germline CDR1 and CDR2: MNHEY and SMNVEV (reference sequence). V was shortened by 5 bases and J by 9 bases, with 8 bases between the two germline ends. CDR3 bases: TGTGCCAGCAGTCTCAGAAGTGAGCAGTTCTTC. Translation gives CASSLRSEQFF.

The rearrangement joins TRBV15 to TRBJ2-7; TRBD1 aligns across 8 bases. Unmatched junction bases numbered 13, after V lost 2 bases and J lost 7 bases. The CDR3 sequence is 16 residues long. From germline, CDR1 is LNHNV and CDR2 YYDKDF (reference sequence). CDR3 in DNA: TGTGCCACCAGCAGATCCAGGGACAGGCCCTTTACGGAGCAGTACTTC. Protein sequence: CATSRSRDRPFTEQYF.

The rearrangement uses TRBV30 and TRBJ1-2; 9 bases match TRBD1. After removal of 7 bases from V and 0 bases from J, the junction contained 3 bases not matched to a gene. This CDR3 region has 13 residues. Germline lookup yields CDR1 GTSNPN and CDR2 SVGIG (reference sequence). The CDR3 region has the DNA TGTGCCTTTGGGACAGGGACTAACTATGGCTACACCTTC. It encodes CAFGTGTNYGYTF.